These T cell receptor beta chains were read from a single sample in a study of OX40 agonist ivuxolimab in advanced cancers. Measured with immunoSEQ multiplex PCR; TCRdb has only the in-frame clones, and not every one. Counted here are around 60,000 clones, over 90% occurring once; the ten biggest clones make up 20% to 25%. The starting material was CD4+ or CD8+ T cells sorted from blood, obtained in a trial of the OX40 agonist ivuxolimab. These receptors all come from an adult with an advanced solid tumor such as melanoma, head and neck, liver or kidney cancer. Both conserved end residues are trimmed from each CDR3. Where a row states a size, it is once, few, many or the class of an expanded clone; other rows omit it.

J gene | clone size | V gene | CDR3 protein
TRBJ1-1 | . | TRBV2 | ASKDSFGMNTEAF
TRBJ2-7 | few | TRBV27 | ASSLLSGPYEQY
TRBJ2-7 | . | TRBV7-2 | ASSPGGGGAYEQY
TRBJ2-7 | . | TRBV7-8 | ASSYGGLVSYEQY
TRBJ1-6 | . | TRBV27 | VSSYAYNSPLH
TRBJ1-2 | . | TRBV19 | ASSILRNYGYT
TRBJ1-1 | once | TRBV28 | ASSYPTEAF
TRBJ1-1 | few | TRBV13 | ASLPGGFMNTEAF
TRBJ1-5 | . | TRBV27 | ASSLVGLWGNQPQH
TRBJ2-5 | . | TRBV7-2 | ASSSERNQETQY
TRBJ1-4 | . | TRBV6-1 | ASSPMDKGEKLF
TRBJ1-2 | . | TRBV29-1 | SVEDLYRDENYGYT
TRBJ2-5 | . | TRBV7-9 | ASSLAGREETQY
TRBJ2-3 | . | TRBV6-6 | ASSYQHGLTDTQY
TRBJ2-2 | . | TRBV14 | ASRPESSPGELF
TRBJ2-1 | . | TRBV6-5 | ASSRLAGGYNEQF
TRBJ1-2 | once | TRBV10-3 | AISRDNNYGYT
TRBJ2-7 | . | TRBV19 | ASSMVIGLQREQY
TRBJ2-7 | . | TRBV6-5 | ASSYSMTLNYEQY
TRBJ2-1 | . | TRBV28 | ASSSSGSWNEQF
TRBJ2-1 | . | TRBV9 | ASSPPGDDNEQF
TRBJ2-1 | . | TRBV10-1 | ASSAGEPYNEQF
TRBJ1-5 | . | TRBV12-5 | ASGLVLDRAGGNQPQH
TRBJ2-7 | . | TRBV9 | ASSVDGGLKPEQY
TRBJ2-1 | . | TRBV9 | ASSVGLASYNEQF
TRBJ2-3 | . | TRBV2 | ASSDKLAGVIDTQY
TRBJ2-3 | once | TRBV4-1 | ASSARAGGPGDTQY
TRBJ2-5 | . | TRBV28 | ASSSPRREKETQY
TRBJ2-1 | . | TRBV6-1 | ASLGAAGYNEQF
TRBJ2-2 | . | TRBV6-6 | ASSYGDTGELF
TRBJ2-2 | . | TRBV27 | ASSLYREVAGELF
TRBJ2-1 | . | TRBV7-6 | ASSLDSDNEQF
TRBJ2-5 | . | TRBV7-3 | ASPLPLASGTQETQY
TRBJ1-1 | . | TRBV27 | ASSLRQGTEAF
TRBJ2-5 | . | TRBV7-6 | ASSFGYQETQY
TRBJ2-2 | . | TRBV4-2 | ASSRSLGSTGELF
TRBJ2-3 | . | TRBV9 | ASSVGSLMGSDTQY
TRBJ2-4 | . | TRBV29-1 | SVTGTNSGNIQY
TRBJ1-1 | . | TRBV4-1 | ASSGGTGVPWAF
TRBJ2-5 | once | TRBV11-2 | ASSRGQIQETQY
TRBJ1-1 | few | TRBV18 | ASSPFVGDTEAF
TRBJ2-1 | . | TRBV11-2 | ASSLGRDHNEQF